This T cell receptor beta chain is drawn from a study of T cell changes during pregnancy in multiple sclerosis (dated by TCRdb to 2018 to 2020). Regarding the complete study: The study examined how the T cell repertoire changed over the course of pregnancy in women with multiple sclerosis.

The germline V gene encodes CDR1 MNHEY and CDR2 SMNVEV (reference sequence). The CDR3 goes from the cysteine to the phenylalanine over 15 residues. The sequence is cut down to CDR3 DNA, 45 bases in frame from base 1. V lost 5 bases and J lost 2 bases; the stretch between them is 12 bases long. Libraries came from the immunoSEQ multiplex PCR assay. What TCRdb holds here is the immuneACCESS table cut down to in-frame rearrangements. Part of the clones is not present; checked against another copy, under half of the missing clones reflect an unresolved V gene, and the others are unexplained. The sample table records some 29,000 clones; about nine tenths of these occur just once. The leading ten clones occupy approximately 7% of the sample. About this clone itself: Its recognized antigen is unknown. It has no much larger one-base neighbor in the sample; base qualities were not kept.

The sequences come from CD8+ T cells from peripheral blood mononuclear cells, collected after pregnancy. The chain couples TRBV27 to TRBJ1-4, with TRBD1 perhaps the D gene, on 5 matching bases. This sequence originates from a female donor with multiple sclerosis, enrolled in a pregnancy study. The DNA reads TGTGCCAGCAGTCCCTGGGCAGGGACTAATGAAAAACTGTTTTTT. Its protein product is CASSPWAGTNEKLFF.